This T cell receptor beta chain was found in a study of memory CD4+ T cells and cytomegalovirus serostatus. About the research overall: Donors were healthy Belgian adults, some 10 CMV seropositive and 20 to 30 seronegative. The study, taken as a whole, reports: Median bootstrapped AUC for CMV status was just under 0.97 originally, less than 0.93 US-trained. Each of approximately 63 CMV-associated TCRbeta sequences occurred in one to five individuals.

Method: immunoSEQ multiplex PCR; TCRdb's copy keeps in-frame clones and lacks some. The sample includes about 60,000 clones, roughly 80% of them seen just once. With respect to this clone: What it binds is unknown.

The V and J ends lost 2 bases and 9 bases, in that order; junction bases with no gene match: 9. The CDR3 covers 14 residues. CDR1 SNHLY and CDR2 FYNNEI come from the germline V gene. The sort gate was single viable CD3+CD4+CD8-CD45RO+ cells for memory CD4+ T cells. Total CD4+ T cells were enriched by CD4 positive selection. The specimen sequenced was memory CD4+ T cells from blood. The chain carries TRBV2 and TRBJ1-2; 7 bases map to TRBD1. This clonotype was obtained from an adult in good health and CMV-seronegative. CDR3 nucleotides: TGTGCCAGCAGTGAAATGAAGGGGGCTAATAGCTACACCTTC. It is translated as CASSEMKGANSYTF.